This entry describes one TCR beta chain. Its specificity is unknown. This sample stems from a study of T cell repertoires in cytomegalovirus infection. Overall study: CMV infection and matching HLA type were both indicated by public TCR beta signatures.

TCRdb itself ran the reads through MiXCR, one entry per CDR3 protein. The sample has 600,000 to 800,000 distinct CDR3 sequences, around 24% seen once. V shed 6 bases and J shed 4 bases, with 12 bases lying between them. The germline gives CDR1 SEHNR, CDR2 FQNEAQ (reference sequence). The CDR3 has 13 residues. Study outcomes and limitations: Carriers of CMV and the relevant HLA type were discriminated by public TCR beta frequency. HLA-C-restricted TCR beta clonotypes specific for CMV led the ex vivo response.

The chain links TRBV7-9 to TRBJ1-1; D gene unclear. This clonotype originated in a human donor in good health (CMV status not recorded). Some clones in this sample may be carry-over from other donors' samples. Input material: CD8+ T cells from PBMCs. The CDR3 bases are TGTGCCAGCAGTGGACCAGCGGTCACTGAAGCTTTCTTT. Translation: CASSGPAVTEAFF. The entire variable domain, with the rest obtained from reference TRBV7-9 and TRBJ1-1, is as follows: DTGVSQNPRHKITKRGQNVTFRCDPISEHNRLYWYRQTLGQGPEFLTYFQNEAQLEKSRLLSDRFSAERPKGSFSTLEIQRTEQGDSAMYLCASSGPAVTEAFFGQGTRLTVV.